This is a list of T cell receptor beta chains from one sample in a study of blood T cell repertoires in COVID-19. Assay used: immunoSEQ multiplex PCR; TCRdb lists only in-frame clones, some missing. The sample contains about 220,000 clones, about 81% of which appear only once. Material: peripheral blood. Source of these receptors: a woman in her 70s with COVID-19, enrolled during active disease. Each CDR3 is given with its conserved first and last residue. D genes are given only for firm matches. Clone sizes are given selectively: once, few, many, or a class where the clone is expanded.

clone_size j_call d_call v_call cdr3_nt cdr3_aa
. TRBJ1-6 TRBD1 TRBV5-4 TGTGCCAGCAGCACGGCCGGGACAGGTCATAATTCACCCCTCCACTTT CASSTAGTGHNSPLHF
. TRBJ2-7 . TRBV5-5 TGTGCCAGCAGCTTGGGTCCGACAAACTACGAGCAGTACTTC CASSLGPTNYEQYF
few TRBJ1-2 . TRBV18 TGTGCCAGCTCACCGGGTCCGGGGAACTATGGCTACACCTTC CASSPGPGNYGYTF
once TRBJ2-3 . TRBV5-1 TGCGCCAGCAGCTACGCGGGACAGACTAGCACAGATACGCAGTATTTT CASSYAGQTSTDTQYF
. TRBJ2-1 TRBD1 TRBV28 TGTGCCAGCAGCCCCCCCGGGACAGGGACCCTATCAGGTGGGAAGTTCTTC CASSPPGTGTLSGGKFF
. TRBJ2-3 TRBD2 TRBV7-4 TGTGCCAGCAGCCCATATAATAGTATGCCGGGGGGGGATACGCAGTATTTT CASSPYNSMPGGDTQYF
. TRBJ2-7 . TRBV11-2 TGTGCCAGCAGCATACCAGGGTCCTACGAGCAGTACTTC CASSIPGSYEQYF
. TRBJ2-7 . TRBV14 TGTGCCAGCAGCCAAGGAGGGGCGGGGTATTTCAACGAGCAGTACTTC CASSQGGAGYFNEQYF
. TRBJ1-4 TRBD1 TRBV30 TGTGCCTGGACCCCGGACAGGGTTGGTGAAAAACTGTTTTTT CAWTPDRVGEKLFF
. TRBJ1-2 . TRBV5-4 TGTGCCAGCAGCTTGGATGGGGGCAGCTATGGCTACACCTTC CASSLDGGSYGYTF
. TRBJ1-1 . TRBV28 TGTGCCAGCAGTTTGCGGGCCGCGAACACTGAAGCTTTCTTT CASSLRAANTEAFF
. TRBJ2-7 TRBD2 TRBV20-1 TGCAGTGCTAGTCCTAGCGGGAGAGGAGAGCAGTACTTC CSASPSGRGEQYF
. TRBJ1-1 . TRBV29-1 TGCAGCGTTGACAGTGAAGCTTTCTTT CSVDSEAFF
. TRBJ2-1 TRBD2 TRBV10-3 TGTGCCATCAGTGAGTCTCCGGGACTAGCGGGAGGACGCTCCTACAATGAGCAGTTCTTC CAISESPGLAGGRSYNEQFF
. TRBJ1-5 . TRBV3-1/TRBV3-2 TGTGCCAGCAGCCAAGGTGAGAGGCCCCAGCATTTT CASSQGERPQHF
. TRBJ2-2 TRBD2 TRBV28 TGTGCCAGCAGTTGGCCCACCGGGACTATAAAAAACGGGGAGCTGTTTTTT CASSWPTGTIKNGELFF
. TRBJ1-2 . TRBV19 TGTGCCAGTAGTATAAGTCCGGGTGGCTATGGCTACACCTTC CASSISPGGYGYTF
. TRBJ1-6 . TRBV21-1 TGTGCCAGCAGCAAGGGGGGGACAGGGAGAAAGGTACCCCTCCACTTT CASSKGGTGRKVPLHF
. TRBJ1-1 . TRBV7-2 TGTGCCAGCAGCTTAGAGGGGTTCGGGACTGAAGCTTTCTTT CASSLEGFGTEAFF
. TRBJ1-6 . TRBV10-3 TGTGCCATCAGCGGCGGGGACTATAATTCACCCCTCCACTTT CAISGGDYNSPLHF
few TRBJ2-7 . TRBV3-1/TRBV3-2 TGTGCCAGCAGCCGCAGGGCACAGGGCGAACCCGAGCAGTACTTC CASSRRAQGEPEQYF
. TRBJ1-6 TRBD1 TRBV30 TGTGCCTGGAGTACCGGACAGGTGGGCTCACCCCTCCACTTT CAWSTGQVGSPLHF
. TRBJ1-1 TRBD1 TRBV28 TGTGCCAGCAGAGGAACGGGACAGGGGACTGAAGCTTTCTTT CASRGTGQGTEAFF
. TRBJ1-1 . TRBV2 TGTGCCAGCAATATAGGTCAGGGCGAAGCTTTCTTT CASNIGQGEAFF
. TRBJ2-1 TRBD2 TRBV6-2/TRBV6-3 TGTGCCAGCAGTTACAGAGGACTAGCGGCAAATGAGCAGTTCTTC CASSYRGLAANEQFF
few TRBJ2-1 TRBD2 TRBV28 TGTGCCAGCAGTTTCATGGGACTAGCGGAAAGCTCCTACAATGAGCAGTTCTTC CASSFMGLAESSYNEQFF
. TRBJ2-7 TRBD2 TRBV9 TGTGCCAGCAGCCCGCGACTAGCGGCCTACGAGCAGTACTTC CASSPRLAAYEQYF
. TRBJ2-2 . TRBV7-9 TGTGCCAGCAGCCCTACTCCACCGAAGAACACCGGGGAGCTGTTTTTT CASSPTPPKNTGELFF
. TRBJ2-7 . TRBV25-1 TGTGCCAGCAGCCAGAACTACGAGCAGTACTTC CASSQNYEQYF
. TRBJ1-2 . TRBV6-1 TGTGCCAGCAGTGAGGGGGGTGGAGGCTATGGCTACACCTTC CASSEGGGGYGYTF
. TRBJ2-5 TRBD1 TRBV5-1 TGCGCCAGCAGCTCCCGACAGGGGGGAGAGACCCAGTACTTC CASSSRQGGETQYF
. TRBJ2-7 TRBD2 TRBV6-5 TGTGCCAGCAGCCCCTCTGTCGGGGGGACCTACGAGCAGTACTTC CASSPSVGGTYEQYF
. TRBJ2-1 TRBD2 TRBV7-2 TGTGCCAGCAGCCTTAGCGGGGGTTTAAATGAGCAGTTCTTC CASSLSGGLNEQFF
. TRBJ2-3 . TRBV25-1 TGTGCCAGCAGTGATCCTACAGGGCTCACAGATACGCAGTATTTT CASSDPTGLTDTQYF
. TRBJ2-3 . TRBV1 TGCACCAGCAGCCAAGTGATCCAGACTAGCGGGCCGAACACAGATACGCAGTATTTT CTSSQVIQTSGPNTDTQYF